This T cell receptor (beta chain) was identified in a study of blood T cells in healthy people across ages. Background on the study: About one barcoded TCR beta cDNA was captured per two T cells.

Alongside a J-beta primer mix, a sample-barcoded 5' primer served in a second PCR lasting about 7 to 12 cycles. Each cDNA molecule was tagged by a template-switch adaptor that had 12 random nucleotides. TCRdb reprocessed the 5' RACE reads with MiXCR, giving one entry per CDR3 protein. This table holds around 1,000,000 distinct CDR3 sequences, under 40% found once. Findings of the study overall: Strongly correlated with naive T cell percentage was TCR beta diversity. Fewer expanded clones and more diversity marked long-lived versus aged donors.

On this clonotype itself: Its specificity is not known.

This CDR3 is 14 amino acids long. V shed 4 bases and J 8 bases; nucleotides not matched to a gene: 11. Germline CDR1 and CDR2: SGHRS and YFSETQ. The sample consisted of blood. The origin of this receptor is a young man in good health. The V and J genes are TRBV5-1 and TRBJ1-1; 7 nucleotides line up with TRBD1. CDR3 in DNA: TGCGCCAGCAGCCCCTCGACAGGGTTGGAAGAAGCTTTCTTT. The encoded protein is CASSPSTGLEEAFF.